These 24 T cell receptor beta chains were all obtained from the same sample, sequenced in a study of radiation and T cells in renal cell carcinoma. The sample's time point: blood 4 weeks post-SBRT, at nephrectomy. This sample's treatment: 15 Gy SBRT to primary tumor, nephrectomy 4 weeks later. Profiled with immunoSEQ multiplex PCR; TCRdb holds only in-frame clones, not every one. The table lists about 90,000 clones, around 80% of them singletons. Sequences were derived from blood, sampled from a patient whose treatment included radiotherapy and nephrectomy. All receptors come from a man in his 60s with renal cell carcinoma.

This sequence joins TRBV6-1 and TRBJ2-1; 10 bases are a match to TRBD2. The ends lost 2 bases at V and 9 bases at J; junction bases unmatched: 10. Germline V gene sequence: CDR1 MNHNS, CDR2 SASEGT. The CDR3 has 16 amino acids. This CDR3 is CASSERASGRFGEQFF. DNA of the CDR3: TGTGCCAGCAGTGAACGGGCTAGCGGGAGATTCGGTGAGCAGTTCTTC.

V and J are TRBV20-1 and TRBJ2-5; D remains unclear. Trimming left V 2 bases short and J 5 bases short, with 3 bases between. From germline, CDR1 is DFQATT and CDR2 SNEGSKA (reference sequence). CDR3 length equals 10 residues. The CDR3 reads CSARRETQYF. The CDR3 nucleotides are TGCAGTGCTAGACGGGAGACCCAGTACTTC.

The chain carries TRBV6-5 and TRBJ1-5; D not resolved. V gave up 2 bases and J gave up 3 bases, with 5 bases separating them. This CDR3 has 13 amino acids. The V gene's germline CDR1 is MNHEY and CDR2 SVGAGI. The CDR3, as DNA: TGTGCCAGCAGTTACGGGATCAATCAGCCCCAGCATTTT. Residues: CASSYGINQPQHF.

The chain recombines TRBV5-4 with TRBJ2-7; 12 nucleotides line up with TRBD2. Germline-derived CDR1 and CDR2 are SGHNT and YYREEE (reference sequence). Trimming took 4 bases from V and 2 from J; bases not matched to a gene: 7. There are 16 residues in the CDR3. In nucleotides, the CDR3 is TGTGCCAGCAGCGCCTCTAGCGGGAGGGGGGCCTACGAGCAGTACTTC. This translates into CASSASSGRGAYEQYF.

The chain couples TRBV2 to TRBJ1-2; the D gene is possibly TRBD1 (6 bases). Trimming took off 6 bases at V and 7 bases at J, with 18 bases between the two ends. Germline lookup yields CDR1 SNHLY and CDR2 FYNNEI. CDR3 size: 14 residues. The CDR3 reads CASSLQGRRGGYTF. CDR3 nucleotides: TGTGCCAGCAGCCTACAGGGCCGGAGGGGTGGCTACACCTTC.

This rearrangement joins TRBV25-1 to TRBJ2-3, with 11 bases matching TRBD1. Per germline, CDR1 MGHDK and CDR2 SYGVNS. V lost 10 bases, J lost 1 base, and 7 bases stayed unmatched. The CDR3 sequence is 15 residues long. The CDR3 DNA follows: TGTGCCACCGGGACAGGGGGTTCTGGCACAGATACGCAGTATTTT. This translates into CATGTGGSGTDTQYF.

This clone was found once. The chain has TRBV2 and TRBJ1-1, with 9 nucleotides matching TRBD1. Germline V gives CDR1 SNHLY, CDR2 FYNNEI. CDR3 length: 13 amino acids. V shed 9 bases, J shed 4 bases, and the junction held 6 bases outside the gene matches. The CDR3 nucleotides are TGTGCCAGGAGGGACAGGGACGGCACTGAAGCTTTCTTT. It yields the protein CARRDRDGTEAFF. Together with reference TRBV2 and TRBJ1-1, the CDR3 gives the full variable domain: EPEVTQTPSHQVTQMGQEVILRCVPISNHLYFYWYRQILGQKVEFLVSFYNNEISEKSEIFDDQFSVERPDGSNFTLKIRSTKLEDSAMYFCARRDRDGTEAFFGQGTRLTVV.

This clone was observed a few times. V usage is TRBV2 and J usage is TRBJ1-2, with D maybe TRBD1 (6 bases). The CDR3 is 13 amino acids. Per germline, CDR1 SNHLY and CDR2 FYNNEI. Deletions cut 4 bases from V and 8 bases from J, with 14 bases between. As DNA, the CDR3 is TGTGCCAGCAGTGTTGGGAGGGGGTTGGGCTACACCTTC. Translation gives CASSVGRGLGYTF. The variable domain in full, with the rest retrieved from reference TRBV2 and TRBJ1-2, is EPEVTQTPSHQVTQMGQEVILRCVPISNHLYFYWYRQILGQKVEFLVSFYNNEISEKSEIFDDQFSVERPDGSNFTLKIRSTKLEDSAMYFCASSVGRGLGYTFGSGTRLTVV.

The V gene is TRBV29-1, the J gene TRBJ2-1, with 13 bases matching TRBD2. The CDR3 has 17 amino acids. The germline V gene has CDR1 SQVTM and CDR2 ANQGSEA. V was pared by 7 bases and J by 7 bases, with 16 bases of the junction left unmatched. The DNA for the CDR3 is TGCAGCGGGACAGGGATAGCCGGGACTAGCGGGAAGAATGAGCAGTTCTTC. It specifies CSGTGIAGTSGKNEQFF.

J is TRBJ2-2 and V is TRBV21-1; TRBD2, the D gene given by the table, was not confirmed from the DNA. TRBV21-1 is recorded as a pseudogene. The CDR3 extends over 15 amino acids. The CDR3 nucleotides read TGTGCCAGCAGCAATAAACACGGGTACACCGGGGAGCTGTTTTTT. Translated, it gives CASSNKHGYTGELFF.

The rearrangement joins TRBV28 to TRBJ1-2; 7 bases are a match to TRBD1. Germline loops: CDR1 MDHEN, CDR2 SYDVKM. J lost 4 bases, V lost 5 bases, and 4 bases had no gene match. CDR3 length: 13 residues. The CDR3, as DNA: TGTGCCAGCAGTGACAGGGCGGGCTATGGCTACACCTTC. Protein product: CASSDRAGYGYTF.

The chain links TRBV7-3 to TRBJ2-3; 9 bases map to TRBD2. The germline gives CDR1 SGHTA, CDR2 FQGTGA. With V trimmed by 4 bases and J by 6 bases, 11 bases remained unmatched. This CDR3 contains 16 residues. CDR3 coding DNA: TGTGCCAGCAGCTGGGTGGGTAGCGGGAGTGGTGATACGCAGTATTTT. Amino acids: CASSWVGSGSGDTQYF.

The chain carries TRBV5-1 and TRBJ2-7; D possibly corresponds to TRBD2 (5 bases). Trimming stripped 0 bases from V and 2 bases from J, with 18 bases between. The CDR3 covers 17 residues. Germline lookup yields CDR1 SGHRS and CDR2 YFSETQ. The CDR3 nucleotides are TGCGCCAGCAGCTTGGCCGGGGTTTACTTATCTCCCTACGAGCAGTACTTC. This gives the protein CASSLAGVYLSPYEQYF.

This clone was detected a few times. At one of its ends the junction is not consistent with the germline gene, which may arise from a read error. The chain combines TRBV7-6 with TRBJ1-4; 7 bases match TRBD1. Germline V gene sequence: CDR1 SGHVS, CDR2 FNYEAQ. The CDR3 length is 12 residues. The CDR3: CASSPGQAPLLF. The CDR3 nucleotides read TGTGCCAGCAGCCCAGGACAGGCGCCTCTGCTTTTT.

The rearrangement links TRBV6-1 to TRBJ2-3, with D maybe TRBD1 (6 bases). This CDR3 has 11 amino acids. V was trimmed by 11 bases and J by 8 bases, leaving 14 bases between them. CDR1 and CDR2 from the germline V gene are MNHNS and SASEGT. The CDR3 DNA follows: TGTGCCGCCCACAGGGCTGGTACGCAGTATTTT. Encoded protein: CAAHRAGTQYF.

This chain joins TRBV28 and TRBJ1-1, with D possibly TRBD1 on 5 matching bases. CDR1 is MDHEN and CDR2 is SYDVKM in the germline V gene. V shed 3 bases and J shed 0 bases, with 11 bases lying between them. CDR3 length: 15 residues. The CDR3 sequence: CASSLVRTMNTEAFF. CDR3 DNA: TGTGCCAGCAGTTTGGTACGGACAATGAACACTGAAGCTTTCTTT.

V is TRBV28 and J is TRBJ2-2; D gene unclear. V was clipped by 5 bases and J by 4 bases, with 8 bases between them. Germline CDR1 reads MDHEN; CDR2 reads SYDVKM. The CDR3 has 13 residues. CDR3 sequence reads: CASSGDSTGELFF. The DNA for the CDR3 is TGTGCCAGCAGTGGGGATTCCACCGGGGAGCTGTTTTTT. Full variable domain (rest looked up from reference TRBV28 and TRBJ2-2): DVKVTQSSRYLVKRTGEKVFLECVQDMDHENMFWYRQDPGLGLRLIYFSYDVKMKEKGDIPEGYSVSREKKERFSLILESASTNQTSMYLCASSGDSTGELFFGEGSRLTVL.

The gene calls are TRBV7-9 and TRBJ2-7, with 8 positions matching TRBD2. J was trimmed by 2 bases and V by 5 bases; bases with no gene match: 5. The germline gives CDR1 SEHNR, CDR2 FQNEAQ (reference sequence). The CDR3 spans 14 residues. CDR3 sequence (DNA): TGTGCCAGCAGCGGGACTAGTAACGCCTACGAGCAGTACTTC. Translation gives CASSGTSNAYEQYF.

The chain employs TRBV5-1 and TRBJ2-7; 10 bases match TRBD2. The CDR3 totals 15 residues. Germline loops: CDR1 SGHRS, CDR2 YFSETQ. The V gene end was trimmed by 1 base and the J gene end by 7 bases; junction bases not matched to a gene: 8. The CDR3: CASSLRLAGVGEQYF. Written as DNA, the CDR3 is TGCGCCAGCAGCTTGAGGCTAGCGGGAGTCGGAGAGCAGTACTTC.

The V gene is TRBV6-5, the J gene TRBJ2-2, with no clear D. Germline assignment: CDR1 MNHEY and CDR2 SVGAGI. CDR3 size: 15 residues. Between the trimmed V and J ends, which lost 0 bases and 2 bases, there was a span of 7 bases. The CDR3 DNA is TGTGCCAGCAGTTACTCATCGTATAACACCGGGGAGCTGTTTTTT. Its protein is CASSYSSYNTGELFF.

The chain joins TRBV7-8 to TRBJ2-7; either TRBD1 or TRBD2 may supply D (5 bases each). Trimming took off 8 bases at V and 0 bases at J, with 8 bases between the two ends. The CDR3 sequence is 12 residues long. Germline CDR1 and CDR2: SGHVS and FQNEAQ. CDR3 residues: CASGTSSYEQYF. CDR3 coding DNA: TGTGCCAGCGGGACCAGCTCCTACGAGCAGTACTTC.

The genes are TRBV2 and TRBJ1-5; possible D gene TRBD1, 6 bases. V lost 3 bases and J lost 2, with 20 bases in between. CDR1 SNHLY and CDR2 FYNNEI come from the germline V gene. The CDR3 loop spans 18 amino acids. The CDR3 protein is CASSDSRWGGGGNQPQHF. Here the CDR3 DNA reads TGTGCCAGCAGTGACAGTCGGTGGGGGGGCGGGGGCAATCAGCCCCAGCATTTT.

CDR3 residues: CSVSKGQGVDTIYF. CDR3 bases: TGCAGCGTTTCAAAGGGACAGGGGGTAGACACCATATATTTT. The gene calls are TRBV29-1 and TRBJ1-3; 11 bases agree with TRBD1. V trimming: 5 bases; J trimming: 8 bases; junction bases outside the gene matches: 8. Germline CDR1 and CDR2: SQVTM and ANQGSEA. The CDR3 extends over 14 amino acids.

The V and J genes are TRBV15 and TRBJ1-5; D might be TRBD1 (6 bases). Germline CDR1 is LNHNV and CDR2 is YYDKDF (reference sequence). Trimming pared 5 bases from V and 4 bases from J, leaving 15 bases between. The CDR3 is made up of 15 amino acids. CDR3 DNA sequence: TGTGCCACCAGCGCCGTAAGGGGGGGGAATCAGCCCCAGCATTTT. Its translation is CATSAVRGGNQPQHF.